The following is a T cell receptor (beta chain) sequence with its context. The entry originates in a study of PD-L1 blockade in urothelial cancer. Background on the study: Patients with male sex and bladder-origin urothelial cancer accounted for about 85% of the roughly 29 enrolled. Blood analysis was done at 3 weeks (second dose) and 6 weeks after treatment began.

As to time point: peripheral blood 6 weeks after treatment start. The CDR3 covers 15 residues. V was shortened by 4 bases and J by 4 bases, with 15 bases between the two germline ends. Germline V gives CDR1 MNHNS, CDR2 SASEGT. Each PCR reaction had synthetic TCR analog templates spiked into it. Sequenced by immunoSEQ multiplex PCR; TCRdb stores in-frame clones only, minus some. Of 50,000 or so clones in the sample, approximately 84% are singletons; the top ten hold about 9.4%. V is TRBV6-1 and J is TRBJ2-3, with D possibly being TRBD1 (6 bases). The receptor was isolated from a man aged 55 to 70 with urothelial cancer. Sequenced here: PBMCs, sampled around atezolizumab (anti-PD-L1) treatment. CDR3 coding DNA: TGTGCCAGCAGTGGGTCTCCAGGGGCACCAGATACGCAGTATTTT. This gives the protein CASSGSPGAPDTQYF.